The present TCR beta chain was sequenced within a study of blood T cells in healthy people across ages. The CDR3 extends over 12 amino acids. Per germline, CDR1 SQVTM and CDR2 ANQGSEA. The V and J ends lost 5 bases and 7 bases respectively, with 12 bases between them. This clonotype was observed many times. Then a second PCR, running roughly 7 to 11 cycles, was carried out with a sample-barcoded 5' primer and a J-beta primer mix. Researchers report that a template-switch adaptor with 12 random nucleotides tagged each cDNA molecule. TCRdb passed the 5' RACE reads through MiXCR, listing each CDR3 protein once. The sample has about 1.1 million distinct CDR3 sequences; roughly two fifths are singletons. Each donor was a healthy Caucasian individual from Russia, aged 6 to 90.

The J gene is TRBJ2-1, the V gene TRBV29-1; D remains unclear. This receptor was obtained from a man aged 18 to 29 in good health. Sequences were obtained from blood. The CDR3 DNA reads TGCAGCGTTAGAGTAACCACAAATGAGCAGTTCTTC. Amino acids: CSVRVTTNEQFF.